This TCR beta chain derives from a study of OX40 agonist ivuxolimab in advanced cancers. For this clone: Its antigen is unidentified.

Assay: immunoSEQ multiplex PCR; the TCRdb copy retains only in-frame clones and omits some. The sample shows 75,000 to 90,000 clones, around nine tenths of them seen only once. Whole-study results and caveats: Clones of CD4+ and CD8+ blood T cells grew by week 6 at doses of 0.1 to 3.0 mg/kg.

Source: CD4+ or CD8+ T cells sorted from blood, taken in a trial of the OX40 agonist ivuxolimab. This sequence originates from an adult with an advanced solid tumor such as melanoma, head and neck, liver or kidney cancer.

CDR3 loop: CASSLPDTGGTGELFF. The CDR3 DNA reads TGCGCCAGCAGCTTGCCGGACACCGGAGGGACCGGGGAGCTGTTTTTT. This chain connects TRBV5-1 to TRBJ2-2, with TRBD2 as a possible D gene (6 bases). V was pared by 1 base and J by 5 bases, with 15 bases between. The germline CDR1 and CDR2 sequences are SGHRS and YFSETQ. The CDR3 has 16 amino acids.